The 7 T cell receptor beta chains presented below share a single source sample, sequenced in a study of blood T cell repertoires in COVID-19. Profiled with immunoSEQ multiplex PCR; TCRdb holds only in-frame clones, not every one. The sample holds 100,000 to 150,000 clones, under 80% seen once. Sequences were obtained from peripheral blood. These TCRs come from a middle-aged man with acute or convalescent COVID-19.

The chain recombines TRBV7-9 with TRBJ2-7, with a tentative D call TRBD2 (6 bases). V was shortened by 5 bases and J by 0 bases, with 20 bases between the two germline ends. The germline V gene has CDR1 SEHNR and CDR2 FQNEAQ (reference sequence). The CDR3 runs 17 residues. The CDR3 DNA sequence: TGTGCCAGCAGCGCAGGTCCCGGGACTCCTATCTCCTACGAGCAGTACTTC. Translated: CASSAGPGTPISYEQYF.

This clone was seen a few times. The rearrangement joins TRBV5-6 to TRBJ1-1; 9 nucleotides line up with TRBD1. J was trimmed by 6 bases and V by 4 bases; bases with no gene match: 4. The CDR3 totals 13 residues. Per the germline V gene, CDR1 is SGHDT and CDR2 is YYEEEE. This CDR3 is CASSGTGLPEAFF. The CDR3 nucleotides read TGTGCCAGCAGCGGGACAGGGCTCCCTGAAGCTTTCTTT.

CDR3 loop: CASRLDTGEAFF. The DNA for the CDR3 is TGTGCCAGCAGGCTGGATACAGGTGAAGCTTTCTTT. V usage is TRBV5-8 and J usage is TRBJ1-1, with D perhaps matching TRBD1 (5 bases). V was trimmed by 5 bases and J by 7 bases, leaving 12 bases between them. Per the germline V gene, CDR1 is SGHTS and CDR2 is YDEGEE. The CDR3 is 12 residues long.

This clone was seen only once. V gene TRBV19 combines with J gene TRBJ2-1; 9 nucleotides match TRBD2. CDR1 is LNHDA and CDR2 is SQIVND in the germline V gene (reference sequence). The CDR3 is 15 amino acids. Trimming took 0 bases from V and 6 from J; bases not matched to a gene: 3. The CDR3 bases are TGTGCCAGTAGTATAGATAGCGGGAGTAGCAATGAGCAGTTCTTC. Translation gives CASSIDSGSSNEQFF.

This chain uses TRBV9 with TRBJ1-2, with D perhaps matching TRBD1 (6 bases). The CDR3 is 15 amino acids. The germline V gene has CDR1 SGDLS and CDR2 YYNGEE. Between the trimmed V and J ends, which lost 6 bases and 1 base, there was a span of 16 bases. The CDR3 protein is CASNKQGDINYGYTF. DNA of the CDR3: TGTGCCAGCAACAAACAGGGTGACATTAACTATGGCTACACCTTC.

This rearrangement joins TRBV29-1 to TRBJ1-2, with 10 positions matching TRBD1. The CDR3 length is 16 residues. The germline CDR1 and CDR2 sequences are SQVTM and ANQGSEA. V gave up 4 bases and J gave up 5 bases; unmatched junction bases: 13. The CDR3 spells CSVVAPDRGRTYGYTF. The CDR3 nucleotides read TGCAGCGTTGTAGCCCCCGACAGGGGGCGCACATATGGCTACACCTTC.

A remark on this clone: The sample holds other DNA sequences that translate to the same CDR3. This chain joins TRBV20-1 and TRBJ1-1; possible D gene TRBD1, 5 bases. V dropped 6 bases and J dropped 2 bases, with 7 bases sitting between them. The germline gives CDR1 DFQATT, CDR2 SNEGSKA (reference sequence). There are 11 residues in the CDR3. The CDR3, as DNA: TGCAGTGCCCAGGGTAACACTGAAGCTTTCTTT. This codes for CSAQGNTEAFF.